The 27 T cell receptor beta chains reported below all come from one sample, sequenced in a study of blood T cell repertoires in COVID-19. TCRdb keeps only in-frame clones here, not all; method: immunoSEQ multiplex PCR. The sample lists approximately 200,000 clones, around 90% occurring once. Source material: peripheral blood. These receptors were taken from a man aged 65 to 79 with acute or convalescent COVID-19.

The V call is TRBV28, the J call TRBJ2-5; 13 bases map to TRBD2. V gave up 2 bases and J gave up 2 bases; unmatched junction bases: 8. Germline V gene sequence: CDR1 MDHEN, CDR2 SYDVKM. CDR3 length: 18 residues. The CDR3 region is CASSLVPLLAGGQETQYF. In DNA, the CDR3 is TGTGCCAGCAGTTTAGTCCCCCTACTAGCGGGAGGGCAAGAGACCCAGTACTTC.

The V gene is TRBV7-9, the J gene TRBJ2-1; 7 positions match TRBD2. Germline CDR1 and CDR2: SEHNR and FQNEAQ (reference sequence). With V trimmed by 6 bases and J by 7 bases, 3 bases remained unmatched. This CDR3 region has 12 residues. The CDR3 DNA reads as TGTGCCAGCAGACCGGGAGGTAATGAGCAGTTCTTC. The encoded protein is CASRPGGNEQFF. Full variable domain (missing parts from reference TRBV7-9 and TRBJ2-1): DTGVSQNPRHKITKRGQNVTFRCDPISEHNRLYWYRQTLGQGPEFLTYFQNEAQLEKSRLLSDRFSAERPKGSFSTLEIQRTEQGDSAMYLCASRPGGNEQFFGPGTRLTVL.

The rearrangement links TRBV12-3 or TRBV12-4 to TRBJ2-7; 7 bases line up with TRBD1. V lost 3 bases to trimming and J lost 6 bases; unmatched junction nucleotides: 5. This CDR3 comprises 13 residues. The CDR3 is CASSFDRVGEQYF. The CDR3 nucleotides are TGTGCCAGCAGTTTTGACAGGGTAGGCGAGCAGTACTTC.

This clone was found a few times. The genes are TRBV5-6 and TRBJ1-1; D perhaps matches TRBD1 (5 bases). Germline CDR1 and CDR2: SGHDT and YYEEEE. V shed 7 bases and J shed 3 bases, with 16 bases lying between them. The CDR3 runs 14 residues. This CDR3 reads CASGWGRADTEAFF. CDR3 DNA: TGTGCCAGCGGATGGGGCAGGGCGGACACTGAAGCTTTCTTT.

As concerns this clone: Compared with germline, one end of the junction differs, possibly owing to a read error. The chain recombines TRBV7-9 with TRBJ2-1; TRBD2 agrees at 16 bases. The CDR3 runs 15 residues. CDR1 and CDR2 (germline): SEHNR, FQNEAQ (reference sequence). For the CDR3, the DNA is TGTGCCAGCACCTTACCGGGACTAGCGGGAGGGCGGAGGTTCTTC. Protein: CASTLPGLAGGRRFF.

The chain is built from TRBV7-9 and TRBJ2-3; unclear D gene. From germline, CDR1 is SEHNR and CDR2 FQNEAQ (reference sequence). There are 15 residues in the CDR3. Trimming shortened V by 1 base and J by 0 bases, and 8 bases separated the two germline ends. This CDR3 is CASSLGLPSTDTQYF. Here the CDR3 DNA reads TGTGCCAGCAGCTTAGGTCTACCTAGCACAGATACGCAGTATTTT.

This clone showed up many times. The V gene is TRBV14, the J gene TRBJ2-3, with D possibly being TRBD2 (6 bases). CDR3 size: 15 residues. The V gene's germline CDR1 is SGHDN and CDR2 FVKESK. Trimming took 4 bases from V and 0 from J, leaving 11 bases between them. In nucleotides, the CDR3 is TGTGCCAGCAGCCGTCAACTAGCTAGCACAGATACGCAGTATTTT. Translated, it gives CASSRQLASTDTQYF.

The V and J genes are TRBV5-1 and TRBJ2-7, with D perhaps matching TRBD1 (5 bases). This CDR3 has 14 residues. V was cut by 2 bases and J by 7 bases, with 16 bases left in between. The V gene's germline CDR1 is SGHRS and CDR2 YFSETQ. The CDR3 sequence is CASSLSRGAGEQYF. The DNA for the CDR3 is TGCGCCAGCAGCTTATCAAGGGGTGCTGGGGAGCAGTACTTC.

The chain carries TRBV7-2 and TRBJ2-3; D gene uncertain. V gave up 1 base and J gave up 0 bases, with 5 bases separating them. Germline CDR1 SGHTA, CDR2 FQGNSA. This CDR3 region has 14 residues. The CDR3 bases are TGTGCCAGCAGCTTAGTCCTAAGCACAGATACGCAGTATTTT. Translating gives CASSLVLSTDTQYF.

V and J are TRBV5-1 and TRBJ1-2; no definite D call. V was cut by 1 base and J by 3 bases, with 7 bases left in between. Germline lookup yields CDR1 SGHRS and CDR2 YFSETQ. The CDR3 runs to 13 residues. In DNA form, the CDR3 reads TGCGCCAGCAGCTTGTTCTCGGACTATGGCTACACCTTC. Its translation: CASSLFSDYGYTF. The variable domain in full, with the rest retrieved from reference TRBV5-1 and TRBJ1-2, is KAGVTQTPRYLIKTRGQQVTLSCSPISGHRSVSWYQQTPGQGLQFLFEYFSETQRNKGNFPGRFSGRQFSNSRSEMNVSTLELGDSALYLCASSLFSDYGYTFGSGTRLTVV.

The sample holds a few counts of this clone. V gene TRBV10-3 combines with J gene TRBJ1-3; TRBD1 matches at 11 bases. The CDR3 is 17 amino acids. Per germline, CDR1 ENHRY and CDR2 SYGVKD. Trimming removed 7 bases from V and 0 bases from J; junction bases left unmatched: 8. CDR3 protein: CAITVGQGASSGNTIYF. CDR3 DNA sequence: TGTGCCATCACCGTCGGACAGGGGGCCTCCTCTGGAAACACCATATATTTT.

Written as DNA, the CDR3 is TGCGCCAGCAGCTTGGAGGGACAGGGCGGCACCGGGGAGCTGTTTTTT. Translated, it gives CASSLEGQGGTGELFF. The rearrangement links TRBV5-1 to TRBJ2-2; 9 nucleotides line up with TRBD1. The CDR3 extends over 16 amino acids. Germline-derived CDR1 and CDR2 are SGHRS and YFSETQ. V dropped 0 bases and J dropped 4; count of bases not matched to a gene: 4.

The chain is built from TRBV6-5 and TRBJ2-1; a possible D gene is TRBD1 (5 bases). V lost 4 bases and J lost 2, with 15 bases in between. Germline V gene sequence: CDR1 MNHEY, CDR2 SVGAGI. The CDR3 runs to 16 residues. In DNA form, the CDR3 reads TGTGCCAGCAGTTCCGTAGGGGCGGAGCCCTACAATGAGCAGTTCTTC. It codes for CASSSVGAEPYNEQFF.

The gene calls are TRBV24-1 and TRBJ2-1, with D perhaps matching TRBD1 (5 bases). V gave up 2 bases and J gave up 7 bases, with 11 bases separating them. Germline V gene sequence: CDR1 KGHDR, CDR2 SFDVKD. This CDR3 comprises 14 residues. The CDR3 is CATSDSGRVNEQFF. Written as DNA, the CDR3 is TGTGCCACCAGTGATTCGGGCAGGGTTAATGAGCAGTTCTTC.

Concerning this clone itself: A much larger clone differs by one base, so this may be a read error. This chain joins TRBV3-1 (or the pseudogene TRBV3-2) and TRBJ1-6; 9 bases align to TRBD1. J gave up 9 bases and V 3 bases, and 3 bases lay outside the gene matches. The CDR3 contains 14 residues. The germline V gene encodes CDR1 LGHDT and CDR2 YNNKEL (reference sequence). CDR3 DNA: TGTGCCAGCAGCCACAGGACAGGGGTTTCACCCCTCCACTTT. As protein: CASSHRTGVSPLHF.

The chain uses TRBV7-3 and TRBJ2-1; no definite D call. Germline V lookup: CDR1 SGHTA, CDR2 FQGTGA. The CDR3 has 15 amino acids. Trimming took off 0 bases at V and 4 bases at J, with 10 bases between the two ends. The CDR3 nucleotides read TGTGCCAGCAGCTTAACCGCCTCGGAGTACAATGAGCAGTTCTTC. It encodes CASSLTASEYNEQFF.

The chain uses TRBV6-4 and TRBJ2-1; TRBD1 aligns across 9 bases. V shed 5 bases and J 2 bases; nucleotides not matched to a gene: 4. Per the germline V gene, CDR1 is MRHNA and CDR2 is SNTAGT. CDR3 size: 15 residues. The CDR3 is CASSNGTGPYNEQFF. In DNA form, the CDR3 reads TGTGCCAGCAGTAACGGGACAGGGCCCTACAATGAGCAGTTCTTC.

The V gene is TRBV19, the J gene TRBJ1-2; 11 nucleotides line up with TRBD1. Germline V gene sequence: CDR1 LNHDA, CDR2 SQIVND (reference sequence). V dropped 8 bases and J dropped 4; count of bases not matched to a gene: 6. There are 14 residues in the CDR3. The CDR3 region has the DNA TGTGCCAGTTCACGGGACAGGGGGTTCTATGGCTACACCTTC. It translates to CASSRDRGFYGYTF.

The CDR3: CASSQARHTQYF. CDR3 DNA: TGTGCCAGCAGCCAAGCTAGACATACGCAGTATTTT. This chain joins TRBV3-1 (or the pseudogene TRBV3-2) and TRBJ2-3; D uncertain. Germline V CDR1 and CDR2: LGHDT, YNNKEL (reference sequence). Between the trimmed V and J ends, which lost 1 base and 7 bases, there was a span of 6 bases. The CDR3 has 12 amino acids.

This sequence joins TRBV2 and TRBJ1-2, with TRBD1 identical over 9 bases. The CDR3 loop spans 15 amino acids. The J segment lost 6 bases and the V segment lost 9 bases, leaving 14 bases of the junction unmatched. From germline, CDR1 is SNHLY and CDR2 FYNNEI. The CDR3 DNA is TGTGCCAGTACCCAGGGACAGGGTGTTTTCGATGGCTACACCTTC. This gives the protein CASTQGQGVFDGYTF.

This clone was seen just once. V and J are TRBV10-3 and TRBJ1-1; D might be TRBD1 (5 bases). Germline CDR1 and CDR2: ENHRY and SYGVKD. The CDR3 extends over 13 amino acids. Trimming removed 8 bases from V and 0 bases from J, with 10 bases in between. The CDR3 loop reads CAIGAGMNTEAFF. DNA for the CDR3: TGTGCCATCGGGGCAGGCATGAACACTGAAGCTTTCTTT.

This rearrangement joins TRBV10-2 to TRBJ2-7; D might be TRBD2 (6 bases). CDR1 is WSHSY and CDR2 is SAAADI in the germline V gene. This CDR3 spans 14 amino acids. Trimming took off 6 bases at V and 0 bases at J, with 12 bases between the two ends. The CDR3 is CASRPHGSSYEQYF. CDR3 nucleotides: TGCGCCAGCAGACCCCACGGGAGCTCCTACGAGCAGTACTTC.

This clone was seen once. The genes are TRBV27 and TRBJ2-1, with D possibly being TRBD1 (6 bases). The germline gives CDR1 MNHEY, CDR2 SMNVEV (reference sequence). This CDR3 has 14 residues. V was shortened by 6 bases and J by 7 bases, with 16 bases between the two germline ends. Here the CDR3 DNA reads TGTGCCAGCAGCCTAGGAACAGGGCGAAATGAGCAGTTCTTC. This translates into CASSLGTGRNEQFF.

The J gene is TRBJ2-1, the V gene TRBV27; 10 positions agree with TRBD2. The J segment lost 4 bases and the V segment lost 5 bases, leaving 8 bases of the junction unmatched. The CDR3 is 16 residues long. Germline V gene sequence: CDR1 MNHEY, CDR2 SMNVEV (reference sequence). The CDR3 nucleotides read TGTGCCAGCAGTACGCGGACTAGCGGAGATTACAATGAGCAGTTCTTC. Protein sequence: CASSTRTSGDYNEQFF.

This clone occurred once. V usage is TRBV6-2 or TRBV6-3 and J usage is TRBJ1-5; D call uncertain. The length of the CDR3 is 13 residues. Deletions cut 2 bases from V and 4 bases from J, with 6 bases between. Germline V lookup: CDR1 MNHEY, CDR2 SVGEGT. DNA for the CDR3: TGTGCCAGCAGTTACACGGGAAATCAGCCCCAGCATTTT. It specifies CASSYTGNQPQHF.

The chain uses TRBV7-2 and TRBJ2-2, with 9 bases that match TRBD2. This CDR3 has 18 amino acids. With V trimmed by 3 bases and J by 7 bases, 15 bases remained unmatched. Germline V lookup: CDR1 SGHTA, CDR2 FQGNSA. The CDR3 sequence: CASSLTGGRASVVGELFF. The CDR3, as DNA: TGTGCCAGCAGCTTGACGGGCGGGAGGGCCTCGGTCGTCGGGGAGCTGTTTTTT.

The chain carries TRBV9 and TRBJ2-1, with TRBD1 matching 7 bases. The length of the CDR3 is 15 residues. With 0 bases clipped from V and 6 bases from J, the junction kept 6 bases outside the gene matches. Germline CDR1 is SGDLS and CDR2 is YYNGEE. CDR3 nucleotides: TGTGCCAGCAGCGTAGGCCGGGACAGTCCCAATGAGCAGTTCTTC. Amino acid sequence: CASSVGRDSPNEQFF.